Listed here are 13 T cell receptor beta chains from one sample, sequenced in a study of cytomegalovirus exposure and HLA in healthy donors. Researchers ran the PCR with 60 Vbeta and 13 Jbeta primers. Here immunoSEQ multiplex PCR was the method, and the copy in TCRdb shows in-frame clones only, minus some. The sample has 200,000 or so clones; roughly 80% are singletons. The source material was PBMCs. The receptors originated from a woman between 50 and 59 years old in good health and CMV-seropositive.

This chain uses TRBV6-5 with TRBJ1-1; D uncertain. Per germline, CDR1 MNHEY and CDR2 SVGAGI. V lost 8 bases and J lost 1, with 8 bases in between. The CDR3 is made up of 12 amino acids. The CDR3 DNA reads TGTGCCAGCGGCCGCAGGAACACTGAAGCTTTCTTT. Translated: CASGRRNTEAFF.

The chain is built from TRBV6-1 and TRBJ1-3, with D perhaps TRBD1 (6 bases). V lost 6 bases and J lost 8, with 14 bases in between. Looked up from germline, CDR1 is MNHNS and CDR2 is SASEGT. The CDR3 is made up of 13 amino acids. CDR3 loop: CASSSQGTDTIYF. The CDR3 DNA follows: TGTGCCAGCAGCTCACAGGGAACGGACACCATATATTTT.

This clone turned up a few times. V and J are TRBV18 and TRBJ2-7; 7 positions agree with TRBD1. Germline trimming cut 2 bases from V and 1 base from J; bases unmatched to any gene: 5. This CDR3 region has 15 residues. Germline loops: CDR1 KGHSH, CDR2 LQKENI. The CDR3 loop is CASSPLPGQSYEQYF. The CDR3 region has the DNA TGTGCCAGCTCACCATTACCGGGACAGTCCTACGAGCAGTACTTC.

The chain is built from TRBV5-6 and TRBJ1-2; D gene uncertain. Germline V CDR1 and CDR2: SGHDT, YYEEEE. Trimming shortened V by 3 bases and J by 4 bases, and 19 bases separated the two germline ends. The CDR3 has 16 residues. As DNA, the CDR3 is TGTGCCAGCAGCTCGGACCCCCCGGGGAGCATCTATGGCTACACCTTC. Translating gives CASSSDPPGSIYGYTF.

CDR3 bases: TGTGCCAGCAGCCTGCCAGGGGGCGAGCAGTACTTC. As protein: CASSLPGGEQYF. The gene calls are TRBV7-9 and TRBJ2-7, with 7 bases matching TRBD1. The CDR3 consists of 12 residues. V lost 5 bases to trimming and J lost 6 bases; unmatched junction nucleotides: 4. Germline loops: CDR1 SEHNR, CDR2 FQNEAQ (reference sequence).

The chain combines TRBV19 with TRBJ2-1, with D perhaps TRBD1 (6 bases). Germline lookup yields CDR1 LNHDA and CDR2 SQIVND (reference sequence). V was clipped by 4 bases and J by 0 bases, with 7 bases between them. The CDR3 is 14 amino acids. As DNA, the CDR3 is TGTGCCAGTAGTAGGACAGTCTCCTACAATGAGCAGTTCTTC. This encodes CASSRTVSYNEQFF.

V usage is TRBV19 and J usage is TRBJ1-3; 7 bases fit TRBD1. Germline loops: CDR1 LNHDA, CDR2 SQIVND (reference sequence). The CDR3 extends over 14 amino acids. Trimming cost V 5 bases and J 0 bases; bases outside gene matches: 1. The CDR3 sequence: CASSEGASGNTIYF. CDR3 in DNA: TGTGCCAGTAGTGAGGGGGCCTCTGGAAACACCATATATTTT.

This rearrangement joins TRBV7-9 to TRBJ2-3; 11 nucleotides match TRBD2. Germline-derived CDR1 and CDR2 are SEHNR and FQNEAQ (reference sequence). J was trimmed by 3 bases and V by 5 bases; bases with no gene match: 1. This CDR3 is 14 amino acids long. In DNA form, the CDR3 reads TGTGCCAGCAGCGCTAGCGGGGGGACAGATACGCAGTATTTT. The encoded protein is CASSASGGTDTQYF.

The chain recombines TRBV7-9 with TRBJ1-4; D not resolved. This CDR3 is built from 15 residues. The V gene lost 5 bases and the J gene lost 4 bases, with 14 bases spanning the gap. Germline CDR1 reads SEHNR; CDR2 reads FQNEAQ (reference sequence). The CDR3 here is CASSPEELNNEKLFF. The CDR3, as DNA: TGTGCCAGCAGCCCCGAGGAGCTGAATAATGAAAAACTGTTTTTT.

The CDR3 spells CAISGAEYTGELFF. The CDR3 nucleotides are TGTGCCATCAGTGGGGCAGAGTACACCGGGGAGCTGTTTTTT. This sequence joins TRBV10-3 and TRBJ2-2; D is unclear. This CDR3 comprises 14 residues. Germline loops: CDR1 ENHRY, CDR2 SYGVKD. The V end lost 4 bases, the J end lost 3 bases, and 9 bases lay between the germline ends.

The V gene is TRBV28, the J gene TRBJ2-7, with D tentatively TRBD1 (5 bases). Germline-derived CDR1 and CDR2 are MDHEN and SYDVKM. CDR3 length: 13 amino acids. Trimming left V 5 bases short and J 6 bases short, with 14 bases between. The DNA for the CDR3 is TGTGCCAGCAGTGCAGGGTCTATTTCCGAGCAGTACTTC. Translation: CASSAGSISEQYF.

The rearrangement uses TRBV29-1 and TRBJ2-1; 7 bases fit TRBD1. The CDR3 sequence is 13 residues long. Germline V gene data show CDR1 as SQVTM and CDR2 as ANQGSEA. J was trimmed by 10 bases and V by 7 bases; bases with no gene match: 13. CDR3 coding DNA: TGCAGCGCCTCACAGGGGCCGCTTGGGGAGCAGTTCTTC. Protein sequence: CSASQGPLGEQFF.

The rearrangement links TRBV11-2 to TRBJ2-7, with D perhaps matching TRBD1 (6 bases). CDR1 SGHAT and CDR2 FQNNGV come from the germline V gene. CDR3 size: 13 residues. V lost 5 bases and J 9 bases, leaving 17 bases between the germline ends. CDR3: CASSPAEGVVQYF. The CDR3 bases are TGTGCCAGCAGCCCCGCAGAGGGGGTGGTGCAGTACTTC.